The clone carrying this T cell receptor (beta chain) has just a few counts. The CDR3 covers 13 residues. V dropped 3 bases and J dropped 9; count of bases not matched to a gene: 7. CDR1 and CDR2 (germline): SGHRS, YFSETQ. The data derive from a study of graft-versus-host responses after intestinal transplantation. Study results and caveats: GvH clones surfaced in recipient marrow, some emerging earlier in ileum or blood.

Assay: immunoSEQ multiplex PCR; the TCRdb copy retains only in-frame clones and omits some. The sample contains approximately 23,000 clones, just under 45% of which appear only once. Responder cells labeled with CFSE (about 200,000) were co-plated with irradiated stimulator cells labeled with violet dye (about 200,000). This sequence originates from a human patient who was an organ donor for intestinal transplantation. This sequence joins TRBV5-1 and TRBJ1-2; 8 bases map to TRBD1. The sample in question was alloreactive CD8+ T cells from a mixed lymphocyte reaction culture, obtained before transplantation. Subset specified: CFSE-low proliferating T cells sorted from roughly six-day pre-transplant mixed lymphocyte reaction (GvH or HvG direction). The chain's CDR3 is CASSSGTGRRYTF. CDR3 DNA: TGCGCCAGCAGCTCCGGGACAGGCAGGCGCTACACCTTC.